Listed here are 21 T cell receptor beta chains from one sample, sequenced in a study of T cells expressing NK-cell markers. Reprocessing the 5' RACE reads, TCRdb reports a single entry for every CDR3 protein and omits DNA. The sample holds some 500,000 distinct CDR3 sequences. The sequencing sample was made of blood T cells: a sorted CD56 or NKG2C T cell subset, CD4+ or CD8+ T cells, or bulk PBMC T cells (not recorded which). These receptors were obtained from a woman aged 45-65 years in good health.

The chain is built from TRBV4-2 and TRBJ2-7; lacking DNA, the TRBD2 call made by TCRdb goes unchecked. The CDR3 is made up of 15 amino acids. CDR1 is LGHNA, CDR2 YNFKEQ, per germline. CDR3 in amino acids: CASSQTGGPFYEQYF.

The chain links TRBV4-1 to TRBJ2-1; the TCRdb D gene call, TRBD2, has no DNA to confirm it. The CDR3 has 16 amino acids. CDR1 MGHRA and CDR2 YSYEKL come from the germline V gene. Here the CDR3 reads CASTQAGGLGYNEQFF.

CDR3 loop: CAIGKVSNNNEQFF. The rearrangement uses TRBV24-1 and TRBJ2-1. From germline, CDR1 is KGHDR and CDR2 SFDVKD. The CDR3 is made up of 14 amino acids.

The chain employs TRBV5-1 and TRBJ1-1; TCRdb reports TRBD1, a call that lacks DNA to check it against. The CDR3 consists of 15 residues. Germline CDR1 reads SGHRS; CDR2 reads YFSETQ. The CDR3 sequence: CASSLGTGLGTEAFF.

This chain joins TRBV30 and TRBJ2-2; TCRdb names TRBD2, which stays unverified in the absence of DNA. CDR3 length: 15 residues. CDR1 is GTSNPN, CDR2 SVGIG, per germline (reference sequence). This chain's CDR3 is CAWSVPGLNTGELFF.

The rearrangement links TRBV4-1 to TRBJ1-6; TCRdb calls TRBD1, which cannot be checked without DNA. The CDR3 consists of 17 residues. Per germline, CDR1 MGHRA and CDR2 YSYEKL. This CDR3 is CASSKLPAPVDNSPLHF.

This sequence joins TRBV6-6 and TRBJ2-1; TCRdb's assignment of TRBD2 cannot be checked, as there is no DNA. Germline V lookup: CDR1 MNHNY, CDR2 SVGAGI (reference sequence). This CDR3 has 18 residues. This CDR3 reads CASSYGQIGGVGFDEQFF.

The chain employs TRBV6-5 and TRBJ1-1; TCRdb picks TRBD1, but there is no DNA to check that call. This CDR3 region has 16 residues. Germline V gene lookup returns CDR1 MNHEY and CDR2 SVGAGI. This CDR3 is CASSYLLRGRGSEAFF.

The gene calls are TRBV5-4 and TRBJ2-1; checking the TCRdb D call of TRBD2 is not possible without DNA. The CDR3 spans 15 residues. Germline V gives CDR1 SGHNT, CDR2 YYREEE (reference sequence). The CDR3 reads CASSFQRESINEQFF.

J is TRBJ2-1 and V is TRBV10-3; without DNA, the TCRdb call of TRBD2 cannot be checked. This CDR3 region has 15 residues. CDR1 is ENHRY and CDR2 is SYGVKD in the germline V gene. CDR3 amino acids: CAIRVSGGIGNEQFF.

CDR3 protein: CASSVVGETQYF. The chain combines TRBV9 with TRBJ2-5. CDR3 length: 12 residues. CDR1 SGDLS and CDR2 YYNGEE come from the germline V gene.

CDR3: CASSQRTSVTTDTQYF. V is TRBV7-3 and J is TRBJ2-3; without DNA, the TCRdb call of TRBD2 cannot be checked. CDR1 and CDR2 from the germline V gene are SGHTA and FQGTGA. This CDR3 region has 16 residues.

The chain carries TRBV7-9 and TRBJ1-1; TCRdb gives TRBD1 as the D gene, but with no DNA this cannot be confirmed. The CDR3 is 13 amino acids. Germline CDR1 is SEHNR and CDR2 is FQNEAQ (reference sequence). The CDR3 reads CASSHQDRVEAFF.

This chain connects TRBV6-6 to TRBJ2-1. CDR1 MNHNY and CDR2 SVGAGI come from the germline V gene (reference sequence). This CDR3 region has 15 residues. CDR3 in amino acids: CASSFPSAVGNEQFF.

The chain recombines TRBV12-3 or TRBV12-4 with TRBJ1-1. This CDR3 has 15 residues. The CDR3 is CASSSLQARGTEAFF.

The rearrangement links TRBV7-2 to TRBJ1-1. The CDR3 contains 13 residues. Germline CDR1 SGHTA, CDR2 FQGNSA. The CDR3 reads CASSQSGGTEAFF.

The chain has TRBV7-2 and TRBJ2-1; the TRBD1 assignment by TCRdb is unverifiable without DNA. The V gene's germline CDR1 is SGHTA and CDR2 FQGNSA. CDR3 length equals 15 residues. The CDR3 protein is CASSLSGPGNNEQFF.

The V call is TRBV12-3 or TRBV12-4, the J call TRBJ2-3. This CDR3 comprises 13 residues. The CDR3 sequence: CASSLGGSDTQYF.

The CDR3 here is CASSTWDTGKNEQFF. The chain is built from TRBV27 and TRBJ2-1; the TCRdb D gene call, TRBD1, has no DNA to confirm it. The CDR3 has 15 residues. Per germline, CDR1 MNHEY and CDR2 SMNVEV (reference sequence).

Here the CDR3 reads CASSTGPTEAFF. V and J are TRBV27 and TRBJ1-1; TCRdb indicates TRBD1, and absent DNA this call remains unverified. Germline CDR1 reads MNHEY; CDR2 reads SMNVEV (reference sequence). The CDR3 is 12 residues long.

V is TRBV7-9 and J is TRBJ1-4; with no DNA, the TCRdb D assignment of TRBD1 cannot be verified. Germline V gene lookup returns CDR1 SEHNR and CDR2 FQNEAQ (reference sequence). The CDR3 runs 16 residues. CDR3 amino acids: CASSIGTGATNEKLFF.